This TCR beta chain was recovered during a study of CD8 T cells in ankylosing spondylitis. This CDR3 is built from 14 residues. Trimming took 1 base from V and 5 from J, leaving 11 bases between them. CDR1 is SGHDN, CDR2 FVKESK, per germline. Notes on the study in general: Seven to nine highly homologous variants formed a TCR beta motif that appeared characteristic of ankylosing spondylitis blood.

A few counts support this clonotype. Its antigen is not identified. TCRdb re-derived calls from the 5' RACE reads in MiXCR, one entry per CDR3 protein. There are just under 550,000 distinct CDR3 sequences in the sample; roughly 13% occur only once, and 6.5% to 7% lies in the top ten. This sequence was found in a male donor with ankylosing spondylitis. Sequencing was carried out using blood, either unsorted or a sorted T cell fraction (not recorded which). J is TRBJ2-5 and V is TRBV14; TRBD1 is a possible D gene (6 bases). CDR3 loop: CASSQGVQGETQYF. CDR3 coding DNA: TGTGCCAGCAGCCAAGGTGTCCAGGGGGAGACCCAGTACTTC.